This is a list of T cell receptor beta chains from one sample in a study of T cells after yellow fever vaccination. TCRdb called the 5' RACE reads again in MiXCR, with one record for every CDR3 protein. The sample gives some 500,000 distinct CDR3 sequences, roughly 13% of which show up once; over 13% is in the top ten. The sample here was PBMCs, taken on the day of the yellow fever booster vaccination. The source of these receptors is a man aged 30-40 years who received the YFV17D yellow fever vaccine. CDR3s include the opening cysteine and the closing phenylalanine or tryptophan. The D gene is left open where the match is weak. Only part of the rows carry a size: once, few, many, or a class if the clone is expanded.

V	D	J	size	DNA	CDR3
TRBV7-9	-	TRBJ1-2	few	TGTGCCAGCAGCTTGCCACCAAAGATCCAGACTTCATATGGCTACACCTTC	CASSLPPKIQTSYGYTF
TRBV20-1	-	TRBJ2-5	few	TGCAGTGCTAGAGGAGGACCGACTAAAGAGACCCAGTACTTC	CSARGGPTKETQYF
TRBV5-1	-	TRBJ2-7	few	TGCGCCAGCAGCTTGGATCACGCGGACCCCTACGAGCAGTACTTC	CASSLDHADPYEQYF
TRBV6-5	TRBD1	TRBJ2-5	few	TGTGCCAGCAGTTACGCCGTGCCGAGGACAGGCGGAGAGACCCAGTACTTC	CASSYAVPRTGGETQYF
TRBV20-1	TRBD2	TRBJ2-5	few	TGCAGTGTTTTTAGCGGGAGGGCCTCAGAGACCCAGTACTTC	CSVFSGRASETQYF
TRBV3-1	TRBD2	TRBJ2-5	-	TGTGCCAGCAGCCCTGGACTAGCGGGACATAAGGAGACCCAGTACTTC	CASSPGLAGHKETQYF
TRBV20-1	-	TRBJ2-2	-	TGCAGTGTCGATGGACCGACCGGGGAGCTGTTTTTT	CSVDGPTGELFF
TRBV15	-	TRBJ2-7	-	TGTGCCACCAGCAGAGTTCCAGGGGAGGGGAAGGTGTACGAGCAGTACTTC	CATSRVPGEGKVYEQYF
TRBV5-1	-	TRBJ1-2	few	TGCGCCAGCAGCTTGTCAGATAACTATGGCTACACCTTC	CASSLSDNYGYTF
TRBV6-1	TRBD1	TRBJ2-6	-	TGTGCCAGCCGGCGGGGACAGGGGTCCCCTGGGGCCAACGTCCTGACTTTC	CASRRGQGSPGANVLTF
TRBV10-2	-	TRBJ2-6	many	TGCGCCAGCAGTGGGAGCTCGGGGGCCAACGTCCTGACTTTC	CASSGSSGANVLTF
TRBV30	-	TRBJ2-2	once	TGTGCCTGGACCTTGGGCCGGAGGCGCGACACCGGGGAGCTGTTTTTT	CAWTLGRRRDTGELFF
TRBV23-1	-	TRBJ2-7	-	TGCGCCAGCAACCCTCTACTTTACGAGCAGTACTTC	CASNPLLYEQYF
TRBV7-2	TRBD2	TRBJ2-7	few	TGTGCCAGCAGCCCGGGACTAGCGGGGGGGTTGGAGCAGTACTTC	CASSPGLAGGLEQYF
TRBV2	TRBD2	TRBJ2-3	few	TGTGCCAGTCTAGCGGACTATGGGGATACGCAGTATTTT	CASLADYGDTQYF
TRBV19	-	TRBJ2-1	-	TGTGCCAGTAGTACGTTCAATGAGCAGTTCTTC	CASSTFNEQFF
TRBV20-1	-	TRBJ2-5	-	TGCAGTGCACCGCGGGGCCGCGGGGAGACCCAGTACTTC	CSAPRGRGETQYF
TRBV4-2	-	TRBJ1-2	-	TGTGCCAGCAGCCAGGAGGTGACGGAATATGGCTACACCTTC	CASSQEVTEYGYTF
TRBV5-1	TRBD1	TRBJ2-7	-	TGCGCCGGGCGGGTGGAGCCTGGGACAGCCTACGAGCAGTACTTC	CAGRVEPGTAYEQYF
TRBV7-9	TRBD2	TRBJ2-7	-	TGTGCCAGCAGCCCCCCGATTGGGCGCGGGAGTGACGAGCAGTACTTC	CASSPPIGRGSDEQYF
TRBV6-1	TRBD2	TRBJ2-1	-	TGTGCCAGCAGCAAACAGACTAGCGGGAGAAGGGAGCAGTTCTTC	CASSKQTSGRREQFF
TRBV20-1	-	TRBJ2-7	-	TGCAGTGCTAGAGATTACGAGGGATCCCCCTACGAGCAGTACTTC	CSARDYEGSPYEQYF
TRBV30	-	TRBJ1-1	-	TGTGCCTGGAACCGTAACACTGAAGCTTTCTTT	CAWNRNTEAFF
TRBV10-3	TRBD1	TRBJ2-1	few	TGTGCCATCAGGACGGGACAGGAGAATGAGCAGTTCTTC	CAIRTGQENEQFF
TRBV5-1	-	TRBJ2-5	few	TGCGCCAGCAGCTTGTACAGTGAGACCCAGTACTTC	CASSLYSETQYF
TRBV6-5	-	TRBJ2-3	once	TGTGCCAGCAGACCCTCAGCGGGTTCTGGCACAGATACGCAGTATTTT	CASRPSAGSGTDTQYF
TRBV20-1	TRBD2	TRBJ2-1	few	TGCAGTGCCCTAGCGGGAGGTTGGAATGAGCAGTTCTTC	CSALAGGWNEQFF
TRBV11-2	-	TRBJ2-3	few	TGTGCCAGCAGCCCCTCCAGGGGCGCGACAGCTAATACGCAGTATTTT	CASSPSRGATANTQYF
TRBV20-1	-	TRBJ2-5	-	TGCAGTGCTAGAGAGATGGTCAGAATCAGAGAGACCCAGTACTTC	CSAREMVRIRETQYF
TRBV5-1	-	TRBJ2-7	few	TGCGCCAGCAGCTTGGACCTACCGGGACGGCCTCCCTACGAGCAGTACTTC	CASSLDLPGRPPYEQYF
TRBV7-3	-	TRBJ2-2	few	TGTGCCAGCAGCTTCCGGACCGGTACTAACACCGGGGAGCTGTTTTTT	CASSFRTGTNTGELFF
TRBV20-1	TRBD2	TRBJ2-1	-	TGCAGTGCTAGGTCTAGCGGGAGGGGCAGCAATGAGCAGTTCTTC	CSARSSGRGSNEQFF
TRBV7-2	-	TRBJ1-3	few	TGTGCCAGCAGCTTAGGGAGAGGTTCTGGAAACACCATATATTTT	CASSLGRGSGNTIYF
TRBV28	-	TRBJ2-5	few	TGTGCCAGCAGCCCCCTCGTTGGGGCAGGGAGAATCCAAGAGACCCAGTACTTC	CASSPLVGAGRIQETQYF
TRBV6-1	-	TRBJ1-4	-	TGTGCCAGCAAAGGCGCCAGTGTAGGTGAAAAACTGTTTTTT	CASKGASVGEKLFF
TRBV5-1	TRBD1	TRBJ2-2	few	TGCGCCAGCAGCTACATCCGTTCGGACAGGGGCTACACCGGGGAGCTGTTTTTT	CASSYIRSDRGYTGELFF
TRBV29-1	-	TRBJ1-3	many	TGCAGCGTTGAAGTACAGGGAAACTCTGGAAACACCATATATTTT	CSVEVQGNSGNTIYF
TRBV4-3	-	TRBJ2-4	-	TGCGCCAGCAGCCAAGCCATCGGGACTCAGCCTTTCCTAGCCAAAAACATTCAGTACTTC	CASSQAIGTQPFLAKNIQYF
TRBV21-1	-	TRBJ2-1	few	TGTGCCAGCAGCCCTGGACAGTCGGGAGTTCGGGATGAGCAGTTCTTC	CASSPGQSGVRDEQFF
TRBV6-5	-	TRBJ2-1	-	TGTGCCAGCAGTTACGGGGATAGCGGAAACAATGAGCAGTTCTTC	CASSYGDSGNNEQFF
TRBV11-2	TRBD2	TRBJ2-7	-	TGTGCCAGCAGCGAGATAGCGGGAGTCACCTACGAGCAGTACTTC	CASSEIAGVTYEQYF
TRBV19	-	TRBJ2-3	many	TGTGCCAGTAGTGGCACAGGGTTGGGTACGCAGTATTTT	CASSGTGLGTQYF
TRBV7-8	TRBD2	TRBJ2-1	few	TGTGCCAGCAGCTTAGCGAGCGGGGGCTACTCCTACAATGAGCAGTTCTTC	CASSLASGGYSYNEQFF
TRBV6-2/TRBV6-3	TRBD2	TRBJ2-3	-	TGTGCCAGCAACTTTCGGATAGCGGGAGGCCGAAGGTATTTT	CASNFRIAGGRRYF
TRBV12-3/TRBV12-4	-	TRBJ1-6	-	TGTGCCAGCAGTTTTGGAGGCTATAATTCACCCCTCCACTTT	CASSFGGYNSPLHF
TRBV15	TRBD1	TRBJ2-3	many	TGTGCCACCAGCAAGAAGGACAGGCCTGGCGCAGATACGCAGTATTTT	CATSKKDRPGADTQYF
TRBV11-2	TRBD2	TRBJ2-2	few	TGTGCCAGCAGCCCGAGGACTAGCGGAGAAGGCAGGACCGGGGAGCTGTTTTTT	CASSPRTSGEGRTGELFF
TRBV7-6	-	TRBJ2-3	few	TGTGCCAGCAGCTTTGATGGCGGGATGAGCACAGATACGCAGTATTTT	CASSFDGGMSTDTQYF
TRBV9	-	TRBJ2-1	few	TGTGCCAGCAGCGAGGGGGACTGGCATATCGATGAGCAGTTCTTC	CASSEGDWHIDEQFF
TRBV2	TRBD2	TRBJ2-1	few	TGTGCCAGCATCCGAAGTGGGGCTAGCGGGAGTTACAATGAGCAGTTCTTC	CASIRSGASGSYNEQFF
TRBV10-3	-	TRBJ2-2	-	TGTGCCATCAGTGACTCCCCGGGCAAAACGATTCAGAACACCGGGGAGCTGTTTTTT	CAISDSPGKTIQNTGELFF
TRBV12-5	-	TRBJ2-7	-	TGTGCTAGACATAAGCGGCACCGCTACGAGCAGTACTTC	CARHKRHRYEQYF
TRBV5-1	-	TRBJ2-1	few	TGCGCCAGCAGCTTCCCGGACCGAGGGTACAATGAGCAGTTCTTC	CASSFPDRGYNEQFF
TRBV5-1	-	TRBJ2-7	-	TGCGCCAGCAGCTTAAAACCCCCCGCCGAGCAGTACTTC	CASSLKPPAEQYF
TRBV28	-	TRBJ2-7	many	TGTGCCAGCGGGGTAAGCGCTGGCTACGAGCAGTACTTC	CASGVSAGYEQYF
TRBV20-1	-	TRBJ2-7	-	TGCAGTGCTAGCACCTTCGGACACGAGCAGTACTTC	CSASTFGHEQYF